Given below is one T cell receptor (beta chain) in context. The data belong to a study of T cell changes during pregnancy in multiple sclerosis. The protocol was immunoSEQ multiplex PCR, while the TCRdb copy is restricted to in-frame clones and leaves out a portion. The sample records some 51,000 clones, approximately 95% being singletons. CDR1 KGHSH and CDR2 LQKENI come from the germline V gene. This CDR3 contains 14 residues. J gave up 2 bases and V 3 bases, and 3 bases lay outside the gene matches. Material: CD4+ T cells from peripheral blood mononuclear cells, obtained in the first trimester of pregnancy. The chain links TRBV18 to TRBJ1-2, with 7 bases fitting TRBD1. The TCR originated in a female donor with multiple sclerosis, enrolled in a pregnancy study. CDR3 region: CASSPGTANYGYTF. The CDR3 region has the DNA TGTGCCAGCTCACCCGGGACAGCAAACTATGGCTACACCTTC.